This TCR beta chain derives from a study of T-cell memory formation after mild COVID-19. Study overall: TCR clusters largely stayed donor specific. Study-wide points: Clones that contracted from day 15 to 85 were balanced CD4/CD8, while later expanders leaned CD4+.

With V trimmed by 6 bases and J by 1 base, 11 bases remained unmatched. The germline V gene encodes CDR1 DFQATT and CDR2 SNEGSKA (reference sequence). There are 15 residues in the CDR3. One entry per CDR3 protein results from TCRdb running MiXCR on the 5' RACE reads. The data hold approximately 400,000 distinct CDR3 sequences, with 15% to 20% observed a single time. A few counts support this clonotype. The antigen is undetermined. The specimen sequenced was PBMCs or a T cell subset sorted from them (not recorded which). This sequence joins TRBV20-1 and TRBJ1-1, with 7 bases identical to TRBD1. This TCR derives from a man in his late teens or twenties who had mild COVID-19 (a few samples of this study predate the infection). Cell type and time point are not known. CDR3 residues: CSAGTVNLPNTEAFF. The CDR3, as DNA: TGCAGTGCCGGGACAGTAAATCTCCCGAACACTGAAGCTTTCTTT.